This TCR beta chain was sequenced in a study of beta chain features in type 1 diabetes. This CDR3 is built from 13 residues. V lost 2 bases to trimming and J lost 7 bases; unmatched junction nucleotides: 2. Germline CDR1 and CDR2: MNHEY and SMNVEV (reference sequence). The collection from each donor was one heparinised blood draw averaging roughly 110 mL. CD4+ naive, central memory, regulatory and stem cell-like memory cells were sorted via CD45RO/CCR7/CD25/CD127/CD95/CD27. Expressed TCRB transcripts were sequenced, since all the RNA that had been isolated was reverse transcribed. Naive, central memory and regulatory T cell samples averaged roughly 3.4 million immunoSEQ reads each. Generated by immunoSEQ multiplex PCR, the TCRdb table keeps only in-frame clones and is missing some. Altogether approximately 150,000 clones are present, about 13% being singletons, with the ten largest covering 1.3%. In its sample, this clone was seen many times. Its cognate antigen is unknown.

Regarding the study as a whole: Insertions were fewer and deletions more numerous at VDJ junctions in type 1 diabetes patients. Researchers report that Type 1 diabetes patients had moderately but significantly shorter TCRB CDR3s across all four CD4+ subsets.

This clonotype was obtained from a man between 18 and 35 years old with type 1 diabetes. Sequenced input: central memory CD4+ T cells from blood. The chain links TRBV27 to TRBJ2-1, with 7 bases lining up with TRBD1. CDR3: CASSLVGQNEQFF. The DNA for the CDR3 is TGTGCCAGCAGTTTAGTGGGACAGAATGAGCAGTTCTTC.